This T cell receptor beta chain comes out of a study of blood T cell repertoires in COVID-19. Using immunoSEQ multiplex PCR, the repertoire was profiled, and TCRdb retains in-frame clones only, with some absent. The sample shows around 250,000 clones, 85% to 90% of them seen only once. The specimen sequenced was PBMCs or T cells enriched from blood (not recorded which). The receptor comes from a woman in her twenties or thirties with acute COVID-19.

The DNA of the CDR3 is TGTGCCAGCTCACCACTTACAGGGGGCGATCGGGACGAGCAGTACTTC. This codes for CASSPLTGGDRDEQYF. The genes are TRBV18 and TRBJ2-7, with 9 bases that match TRBD1. This CDR3 comprises 16 residues. The germline CDR1 and CDR2 sequences are KGHSH and LQKENI. Germline trimming cut 1 base from V and 5 bases from J; bases unmatched to any gene: 9.